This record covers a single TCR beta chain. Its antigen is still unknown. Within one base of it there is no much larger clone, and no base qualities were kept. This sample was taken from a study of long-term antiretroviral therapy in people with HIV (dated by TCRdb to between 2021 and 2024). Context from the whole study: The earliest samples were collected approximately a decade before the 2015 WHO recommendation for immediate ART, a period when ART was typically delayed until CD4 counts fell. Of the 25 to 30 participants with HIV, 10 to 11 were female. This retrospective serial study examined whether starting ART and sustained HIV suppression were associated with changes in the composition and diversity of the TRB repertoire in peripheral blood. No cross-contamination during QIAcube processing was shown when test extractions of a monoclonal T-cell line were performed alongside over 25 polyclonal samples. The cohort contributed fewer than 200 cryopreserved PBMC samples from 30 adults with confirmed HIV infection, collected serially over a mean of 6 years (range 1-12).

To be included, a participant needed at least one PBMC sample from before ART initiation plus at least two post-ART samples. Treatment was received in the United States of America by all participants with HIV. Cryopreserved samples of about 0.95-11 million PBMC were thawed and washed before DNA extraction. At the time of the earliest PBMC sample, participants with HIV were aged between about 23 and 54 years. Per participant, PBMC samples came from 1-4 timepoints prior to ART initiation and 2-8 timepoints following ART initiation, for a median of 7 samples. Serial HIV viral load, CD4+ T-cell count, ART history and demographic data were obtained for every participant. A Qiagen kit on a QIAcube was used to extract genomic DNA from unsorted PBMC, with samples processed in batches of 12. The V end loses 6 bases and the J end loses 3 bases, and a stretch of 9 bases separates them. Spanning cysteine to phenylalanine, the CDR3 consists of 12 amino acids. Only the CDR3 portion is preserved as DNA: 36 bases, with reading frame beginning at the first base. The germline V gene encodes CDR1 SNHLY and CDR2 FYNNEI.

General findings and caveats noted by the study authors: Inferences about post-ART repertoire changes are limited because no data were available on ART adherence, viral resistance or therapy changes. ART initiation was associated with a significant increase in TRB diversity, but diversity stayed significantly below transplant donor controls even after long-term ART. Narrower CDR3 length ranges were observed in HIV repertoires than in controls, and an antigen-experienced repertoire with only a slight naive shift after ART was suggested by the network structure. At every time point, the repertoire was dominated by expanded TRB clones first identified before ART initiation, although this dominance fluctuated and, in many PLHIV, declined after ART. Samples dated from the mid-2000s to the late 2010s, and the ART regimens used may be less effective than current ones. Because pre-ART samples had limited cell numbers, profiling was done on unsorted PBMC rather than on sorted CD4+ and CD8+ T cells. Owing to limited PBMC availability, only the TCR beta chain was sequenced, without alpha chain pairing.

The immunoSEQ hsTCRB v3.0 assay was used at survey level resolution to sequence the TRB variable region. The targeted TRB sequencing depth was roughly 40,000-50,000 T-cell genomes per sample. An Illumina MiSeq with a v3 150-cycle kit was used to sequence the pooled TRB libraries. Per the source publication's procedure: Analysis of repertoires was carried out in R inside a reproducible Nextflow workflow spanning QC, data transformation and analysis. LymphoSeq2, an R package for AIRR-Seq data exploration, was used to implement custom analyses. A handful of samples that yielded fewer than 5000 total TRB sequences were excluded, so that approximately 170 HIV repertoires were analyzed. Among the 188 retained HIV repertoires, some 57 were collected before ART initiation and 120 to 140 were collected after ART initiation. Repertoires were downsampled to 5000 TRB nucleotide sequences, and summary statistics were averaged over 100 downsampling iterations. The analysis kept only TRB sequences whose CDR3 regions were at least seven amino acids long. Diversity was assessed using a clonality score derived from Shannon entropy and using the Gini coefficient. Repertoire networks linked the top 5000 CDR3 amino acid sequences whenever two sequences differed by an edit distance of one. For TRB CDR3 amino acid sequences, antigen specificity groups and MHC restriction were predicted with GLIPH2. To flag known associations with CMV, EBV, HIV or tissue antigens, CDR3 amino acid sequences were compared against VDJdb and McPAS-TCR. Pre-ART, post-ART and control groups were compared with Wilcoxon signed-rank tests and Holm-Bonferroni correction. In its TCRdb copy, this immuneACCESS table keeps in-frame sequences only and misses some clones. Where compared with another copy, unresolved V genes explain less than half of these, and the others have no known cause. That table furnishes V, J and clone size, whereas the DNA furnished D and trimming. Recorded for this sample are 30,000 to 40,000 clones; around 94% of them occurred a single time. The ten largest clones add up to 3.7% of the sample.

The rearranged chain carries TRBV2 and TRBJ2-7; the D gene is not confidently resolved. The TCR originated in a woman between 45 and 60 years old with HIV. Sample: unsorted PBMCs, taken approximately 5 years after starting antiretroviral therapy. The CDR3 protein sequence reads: CASRENYYEQYF. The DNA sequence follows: TGTGCCAGCAGAGAGAATTACTACGAGCAGTACTTC.